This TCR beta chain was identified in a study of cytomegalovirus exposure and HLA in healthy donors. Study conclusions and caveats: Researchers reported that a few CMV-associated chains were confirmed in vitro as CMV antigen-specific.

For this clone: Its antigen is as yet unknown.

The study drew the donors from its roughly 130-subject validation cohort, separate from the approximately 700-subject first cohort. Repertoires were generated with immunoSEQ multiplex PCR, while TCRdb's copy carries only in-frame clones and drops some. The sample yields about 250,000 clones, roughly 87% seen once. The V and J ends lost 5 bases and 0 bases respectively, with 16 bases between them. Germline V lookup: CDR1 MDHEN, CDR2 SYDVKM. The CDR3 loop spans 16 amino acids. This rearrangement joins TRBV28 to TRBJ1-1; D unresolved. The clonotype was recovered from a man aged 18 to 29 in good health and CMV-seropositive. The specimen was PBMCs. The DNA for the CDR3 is TGTGCCAGCAGTCCACCGGGAGGAGCTATGAACACTGAAGCTTTCTTT. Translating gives CASSPPGGAMNTEAFF.